The rows below give T cell receptor beta chains drawn from one sample of a study of memory CD4+ T cells and cytomegalovirus serostatus. Method: immunoSEQ multiplex PCR; TCRdb's copy keeps in-frame clones and lacks some. The table includes 55,000 or so clones, 65% to 80% detected once. Material: memory CD4+ T cells from blood. Receptors were obtained from an adult in good health and CMV-seropositive. Both conserved end residues are part of each CDR3. The order of the fields is V gene, D gene, J gene, clone size, CDR3 protein, CDR3 DNA. D genes are given only for firm matches. A row's size may be missing; if present it is once, few, many or a size class.

TRBV10-3,.,TRBJ2-1,.,CAIGSISSVSSYNEQFF,TGTGCCATCGGCTCCATTTCTAGCGTGAGCTCCTACAATGAGCAGTTCTTC
TRBV4-2,TRBD1,TRBJ1-2,.,CASSQDRTGGANYGYTF,TGTGCCAGCAGCCAAGATAGAACAGGGGGCGCTAACTATGGCTACACCTTC
TRBV6-6,TRBD1,TRBJ2-2,few,CASSPPGQGNTGELFF,TGTGCCAGCAGTCCACCGGGACAGGGGAACACCGGGGAGCTGTTTTTT
TRBV19,.,TRBJ1-2,.,CASRTGTSDGYTF,TGTGCCAGTAGAACAGGGACGTCCGATGGCTACACCTTC
TRBV28,.,TRBJ2-1,.,CASKGQGLNNEQFF,TGTGCCAGCAAGGGGCAGGGGCTAAACAATGAGCAGTTCTTC
TRBV2,.,TRBJ2-7,once,CARGGRQRSSYEQYF,TGTGCCAGGGGGGGTAGGCAAAGGAGCTCCTACGAGCAGTACTTC
TRBV19,TRBD1,TRBJ1-4,.,CASSIRQGRGEKLFF,TGTGCCAGTAGTATACGACAGGGGAGAGGCGAAAAACTGTTTTTT
TRBV7-6,TRBD2,TRBJ2-2,.,CASSLPPAGVAGSGELFF,TGTGCCAGCAGCTTACCCCCGGCGGGGGTGGCTGGGTCCGGGGAGCTGTTTTTT
TRBV11-2,TRBD1,TRBJ1-1,few,CASSTDRKNTEAFF,TGTGCCAGCAGCACGGACAGGAAGAACACTGAAGCTTTCTTT
TRBV6-5,.,TRBJ2-7,.,CASRSGTPSGEQYF,TGTGCCAGCAGGTCCGGGACGCCATCGGGCGAGCAGTACTTC
TRBV7-2,TRBD1,TRBJ1-1,.,CASAGDRNTEAFF,TGTGCCAGCGCTGGGGACAGGAACACTGAAGCTTTCTTT
TRBV7-3,.,TRBJ1-1,.,CASSPSGNTEAFF,TGTGCCAGCAGCCCTTCAGGGAACACTGAAGCTTTCTTT
TRBV6-5,.,TRBJ2-1,.,CASQRSSYNEQFF,TGTGCCAGCCAAAGAAGCTCCTACAATGAGCAGTTCTTC
TRBV7-8,.,TRBJ1-3,.,CASSLLGSGQGKNTIYF,TGTGCCAGCAGCTTACTCGGGTCCGGGCAGGGGAAAAACACCATATATTTT
TRBV10-3,TRBD2,TRBJ2-3,.,CATGGGTDTQYF,TGTGCCACGGGGGGGGGCACAGATACGCAGTATTTT
TRBV10-1,TRBD1,TRBJ1-2,.,CASSEPGDRAHRGYTF,TGCGCCAGCAGTGAGCCGGGGGACAGGGCCCATCGTGGCTACACCTTC
TRBV6-5,.,TRBJ2-3,.,CASFKPSTDTQYF,TGTGCCAGCTTTAAGCCTAGCACAGATACGCAGTATTTT
TRBV27,.,TRBJ1-2,.,CASSTLQGGWYGYTF,TGTGCCAGCAGTACCTTACAGGGCGGATGGTATGGCTACACCTTC
TRBV18,.,TRBJ1-1,once,CASSPGGTGKEAFF,TGTGCCAGCTCACCAGGAGGGACGGGCAAAGAAGCTTTCTTT
TRBV5-5,.,TRBJ1-4,once,CASSLLNEKLFF,TGTGCCAGCAGCTTGTTGAATGAAAAACTGTTTTTT
TRBV28,.,TRBJ2-6,.,CASSLGARANVLTF,TGTGCCAGCAGCTTGGGGGCACGGGCCAACGTCCTGACTTTC
TRBV19,.,TRBJ1-1,.,CASRRGQLNTEAFF,TGTGCCAGTAGGCGGGGGCAGCTGAACACTGAAGCTTTCTTT
TRBV5-1,TRBD1,TRBJ1-1,few,CASSLGDRAEAFF,TGCGCCAGCAGCTTGGGAGACAGGGCTGAAGCTTTCTTT
TRBV6-5,.,TRBJ2-3,.,CASKDDVLLTDTQYF,TGTGCCAGCAAGGACGACGTTTTACTTACAGATACGCAGTATTTT
TRBV27,.,TRBJ2-5,.,CASSRPGGPSRTQYF,TGTGCCAGCAGTCGCCCTGGGGGGCCATCAAGGACCCAGTACTTC
TRBV9,.,TRBJ2-3,once,CASSPQPQQRDTQYF,TGTGCCAGCAGCCCCCAGCCACAACAACGAGATACGCAGTATTTT
TRBV5-1,.,TRBJ2-3,once,CASSRAVSTDTQYF,TGCGCCAGCAGCCGCGCCGTCAGCACAGATACGCAGTATTTT
TRBV6-1,.,TRBJ1-6,.,CASSEDSGGAGNSPLHF,TGTGCCAGCAGTGAAGATAGCGGAGGAGCGGGTAATTCACCCCTCCACTTT
TRBV10-1,.,TRBJ2-2,.,CASSPLRGADTGELFF,TGCGCCAGCAGTCCTCTCCGGGGGGCGGACACCGGGGAGCTGTTTTTT
TRBV30,.,TRBJ1-5,few,CAWSGHLRGGNQPQHF,TGTGCCTGGAGTGGACACCTCCGTGGAGGCAATCAGCCCCAGCATTTT
TRBV7-2,.,TRBJ1-1,.,CASSRTSGRSLNTEAFF,TGCGCCAGCAGCCGAACTTCAGGGAGATCCCTGAACACTGAAGCTTTCTTT
TRBV5-1,.,TRBJ1-4,.,CASAGQANEKLFF,TGCGCCAGCGCGGGGCAGGCTAATGAAAAACTGTTTTTT
TRBV6-5,TRBD1,TRBJ1-6,.,CASSYGTGENSPLHF,TGTGCCAGCAGTTACGGGACAGGGGAGAATTCACCCCTCCACTTT
TRBV30,TRBD2,TRBJ2-5,.,CAWSAGGPGTQYF,TGTGCCTGGAGCGCGGGAGGGCCGGGGACCCAGTACTTC
TRBV19,.,TRBJ1-6,few,CASSIAGRDNSPLHF,TGTGCCAGTAGTATCGCGGGAAGGGATAATTCACCCCTCCACTTT
TRBV11-2,.,TRBJ2-3,.,CASSKTRSPDTQYF,TGTGCCAGCAGCAAGACTAGATCCCCAGATACGCAGTATTTT
TRBV29-1,.,TRBJ2-7,.,CSVRDYEQYF,TGCAGCGTTAGGGATTACGAGCAGTACTTC
TRBV7-9,.,TRBJ1-3,.,CASSLDSYSGNTIYF,TGTGCCAGCAGCCTGGACAGTTACTCTGGAAACACCATATATTTT
TRBV28,TRBD1,TRBJ2-5,once,CASSSRDRGPQETQYF,TGTGCCAGCAGTTCCCGGGACAGGGGACCCCAAGAGACCCAGTACTTC
TRBV10-3,.,TRBJ1-3,once,CAISEGQGRRNTIYF,TGTGCCATCAGTGAGGGTCAGGGGCGCCGAAACACCATATATTTT
TRBV6-5,.,TRBJ2-2,.,CASNDAVGNTGELFF,TGTGCCAGCAACGATGCCGTTGGGAACACCGGGGAGCTGTTTTTT
TRBV14,TRBD1,TRBJ1-2,.,CASRMTGGYGYTF,TGTGCCAGCAGAATGACAGGGGGCTATGGCTACACCTTC
TRBV19,TRBD1,TRBJ1-2,once,CASSMGQGPSYGYTF,TGTGCCAGTAGTATGGGACAGGGGCCTTCCTATGGCTACACCTTC
TRBV6-5,.,TRBJ2-5,.,CASRAGPETQYF,TGTGCCAGCAGGGCAGGGCCAGAGACCCAGTACTTC
TRBV11-2,TRBD1,TRBJ1-4,once,CASSSRQGGNNEKLFF,TGTGCCAGCAGCTCAAGACAGGGGGGAAATAATGAAAAACTGTTTTTT
TRBV11-2,TRBD1,TRBJ1-1,.,CASSRDRGTEAFF,TGTGCCAGCAGCCGGGACAGGGGCACTGAAGCTTTCTTT
TRBV19,.,TRBJ2-7,.,CASSMSGTYDYEQYF,TGTGCCAGTAGTATGTCAGGGACTTACGACTACGAGCAGTACTTC
TRBV4-3,.,TRBJ2-1,once,CASSQVGGLPGNEQFF,TGCGCCAGCAGCCAAGTTGGGGGGTTGCCTGGCAATGAGCAGTTCTTC
TRBV7-3,.,TRBJ2-1,few,CASSKLAGNEQFF,TGTGCCAGCAGTAAACTAGCAGGCAATGAGCAGTTCTTC
TRBV27,.,TRBJ1-5,.,CASGGLNQPQHF,TGTGCCAGTGGGGGGCTCAATCAGCCCCAGCATTTT
TRBV15,TRBD1,TRBJ1-1,.,CATSRNRDRLNEAFF,TGTGCCACCAGCAGAAACCGGGACAGACTCAATGAAGCTTTCTTT
TRBV5-4,.,TRBJ1-1,.,CASSLGRENTEAFF,TGTGCCAGCAGCTTGGGTCGAGAGAACACTGAAGCTTTCTTT
TRBV5-1,.,TRBJ2-7,.,CASSPGGGIPITEQYF,TGCGCCAGCAGCCCGGGGGGCGGAATTCCTATTACGGAGCAGTACTTC
TRBV6-1,TRBD1,TRBJ2-7,few,CASSPGQGALGEQYF,TGTGCCAGCAGCCCGGGACAGGGGGCCCTCGGCGAGCAGTACTTC
TRBV5-1,.,TRBJ2-7,once,CASSLKTGVREQYF,TGCGCCAGCAGCTTGAAGACGGGAGTGCGCGAGCAGTACTTC